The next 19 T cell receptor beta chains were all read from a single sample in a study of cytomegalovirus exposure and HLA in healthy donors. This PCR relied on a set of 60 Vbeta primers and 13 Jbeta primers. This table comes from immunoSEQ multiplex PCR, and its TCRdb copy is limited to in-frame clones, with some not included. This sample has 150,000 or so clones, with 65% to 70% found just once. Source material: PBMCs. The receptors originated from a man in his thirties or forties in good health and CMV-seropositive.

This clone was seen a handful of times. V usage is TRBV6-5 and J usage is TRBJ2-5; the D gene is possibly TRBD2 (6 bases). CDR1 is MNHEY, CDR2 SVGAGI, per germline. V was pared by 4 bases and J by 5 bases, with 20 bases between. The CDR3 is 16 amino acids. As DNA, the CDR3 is TGTGCCAGCAGTTCACCCAACGGGGCCCGGGGGGAGACCCAGTACTTC. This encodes CASSSPNGARGETQYF.

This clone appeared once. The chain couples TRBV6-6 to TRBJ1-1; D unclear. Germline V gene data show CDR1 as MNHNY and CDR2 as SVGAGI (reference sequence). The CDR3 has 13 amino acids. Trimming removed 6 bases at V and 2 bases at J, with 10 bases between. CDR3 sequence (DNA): TGTGCCAGCAGCCCCCCCTCTAACACTGAAGCTTTCTTT. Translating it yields CASSPPSNTEAFF.

The CDR3 DNA reads as TGTGCCATCAGAAATGGACAAGTGAACACTGAAGCTTTCTTT. It encodes CAIRNGQVNTEAFF. This sequence joins TRBV10-3 and TRBJ1-1, with D maybe TRBD1 (5 bases). V was trimmed by 6 bases and J by 0 bases, leaving 11 bases between them. CDR1 and CDR2 (germline): ENHRY, SYGVKD. The CDR3 runs to 14 residues.

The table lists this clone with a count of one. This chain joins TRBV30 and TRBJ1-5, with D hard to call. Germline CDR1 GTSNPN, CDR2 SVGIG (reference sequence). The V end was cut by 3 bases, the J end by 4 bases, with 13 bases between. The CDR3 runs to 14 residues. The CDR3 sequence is CAWSLGGGNQPQHF. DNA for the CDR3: TGTGCCTGGAGCCTCGGCGGCGGTAATCAGCCCCAGCATTTT.

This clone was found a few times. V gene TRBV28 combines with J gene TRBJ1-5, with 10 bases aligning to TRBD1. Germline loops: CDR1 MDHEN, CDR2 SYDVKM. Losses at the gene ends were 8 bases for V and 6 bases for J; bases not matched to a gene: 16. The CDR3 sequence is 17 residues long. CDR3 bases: TGTGCCAGCGCCTCTTCTCGGACAGGGGGGTCAAGTCAGCCCCAGCATTTT. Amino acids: CASASSRTGGSSQPQHF.

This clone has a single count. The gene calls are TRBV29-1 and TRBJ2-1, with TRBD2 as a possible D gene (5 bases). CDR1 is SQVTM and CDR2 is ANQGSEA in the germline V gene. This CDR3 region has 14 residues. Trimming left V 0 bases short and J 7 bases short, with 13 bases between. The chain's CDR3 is CSVEDEGTRNEQFF. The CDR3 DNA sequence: TGCAGCGTTGAAGATGAGGGAACACGGAATGAGCAGTTCTTC.

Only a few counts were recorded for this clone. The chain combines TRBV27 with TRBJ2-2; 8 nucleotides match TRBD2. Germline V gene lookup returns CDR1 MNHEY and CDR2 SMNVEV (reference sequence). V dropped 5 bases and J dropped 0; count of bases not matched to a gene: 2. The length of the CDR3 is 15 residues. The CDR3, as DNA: TGTGCCAGCAGTCCACTAGCGGCGAACACCGGGGAGCTGTTTTTT. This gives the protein CASSPLAANTGELFF.

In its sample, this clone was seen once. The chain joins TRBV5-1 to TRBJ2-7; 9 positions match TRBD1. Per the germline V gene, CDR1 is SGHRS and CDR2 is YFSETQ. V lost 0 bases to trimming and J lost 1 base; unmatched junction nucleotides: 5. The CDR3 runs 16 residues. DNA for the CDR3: TGCGCCAGCAGCTTGGCCGGGACAGGGTCATCCTACGAGCAGTACTTC. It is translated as CASSLAGTGSSYEQYF.

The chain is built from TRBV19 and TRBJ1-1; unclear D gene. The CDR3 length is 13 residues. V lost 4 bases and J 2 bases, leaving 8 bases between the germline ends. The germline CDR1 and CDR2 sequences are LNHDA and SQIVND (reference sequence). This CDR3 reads CASSNSLNTEAFF. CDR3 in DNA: TGTGCCAGTAGTAACAGTCTAAACACTGAAGCTTTCTTT.

CDR3 bases: TGTGCCATCAGCCCGAGTACTAACTATGGCTACACCTTC. This sequence encodes CAISPSTNYGYTF. The gene calls are TRBV10-3 and TRBJ1-2; the D is unclear. Trimming left V 6 bases short and J 0 bases short, with 8 bases between. CDR3 size: 13 residues. Germline assignment: CDR1 ENHRY and CDR2 SYGVKD.

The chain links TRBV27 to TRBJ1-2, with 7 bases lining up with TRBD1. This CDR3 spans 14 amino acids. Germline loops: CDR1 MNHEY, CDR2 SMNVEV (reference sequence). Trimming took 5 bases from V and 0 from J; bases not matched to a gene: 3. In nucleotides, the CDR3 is TGTGCCAGCAGTCTGACAGGGCCTAACTATGGCTACACCTTC. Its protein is CASSLTGPNYGYTF.

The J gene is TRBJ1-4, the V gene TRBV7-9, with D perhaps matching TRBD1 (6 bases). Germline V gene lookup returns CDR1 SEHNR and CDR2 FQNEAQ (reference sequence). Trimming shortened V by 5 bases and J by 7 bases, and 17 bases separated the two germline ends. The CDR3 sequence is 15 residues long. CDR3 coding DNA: TGTGCCAGCAGCACCCAAAACAGGGTCGGTGAAAAACTGTTTTTT. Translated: CASSTQNRVGEKLFF.

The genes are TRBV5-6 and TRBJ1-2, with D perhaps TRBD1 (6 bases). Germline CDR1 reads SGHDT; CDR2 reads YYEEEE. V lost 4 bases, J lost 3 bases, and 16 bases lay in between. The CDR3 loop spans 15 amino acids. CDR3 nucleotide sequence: TGTGCCAGCAGCCCCCTGCGGGGGGCGGACTATGGCTACACCTTC. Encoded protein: CASSPLRGADYGYTF. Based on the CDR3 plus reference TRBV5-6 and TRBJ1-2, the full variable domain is DAGVTQSPTHLIKTRGQQVTLRCSPKSGHDTVSWYQQALGQGPQFIFQYYEEEERQRGNFPDRFSGHQFPNYSSELNVNALLLGDSALYLCASSPLRGADYGYTFGSGTRLTVV.

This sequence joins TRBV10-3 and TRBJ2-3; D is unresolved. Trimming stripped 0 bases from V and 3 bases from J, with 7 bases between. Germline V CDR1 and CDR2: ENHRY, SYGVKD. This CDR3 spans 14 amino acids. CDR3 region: CAISESRVTDTQYF. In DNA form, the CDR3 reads TGTGCCATCAGTGAGTCCCGGGTTACAGATACGCAGTATTTT.

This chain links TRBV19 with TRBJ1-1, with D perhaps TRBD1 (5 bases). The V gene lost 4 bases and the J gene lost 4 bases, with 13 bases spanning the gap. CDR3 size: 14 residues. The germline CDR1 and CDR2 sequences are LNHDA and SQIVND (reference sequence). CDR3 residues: CASSNSGFLTEAFF. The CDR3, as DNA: TGTGCCAGTAGTAACTCAGGGTTTCTCACTGAAGCTTTCTTT.

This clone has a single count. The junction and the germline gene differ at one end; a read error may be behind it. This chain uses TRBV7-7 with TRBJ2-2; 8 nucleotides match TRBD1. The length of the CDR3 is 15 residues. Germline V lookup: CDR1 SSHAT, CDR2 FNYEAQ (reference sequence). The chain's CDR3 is CASSSGTGNTGELFF. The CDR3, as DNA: TGTGCTAGCAGCTCCGGGACAGGAAACACCGGGGAGCTGTTTTTT.

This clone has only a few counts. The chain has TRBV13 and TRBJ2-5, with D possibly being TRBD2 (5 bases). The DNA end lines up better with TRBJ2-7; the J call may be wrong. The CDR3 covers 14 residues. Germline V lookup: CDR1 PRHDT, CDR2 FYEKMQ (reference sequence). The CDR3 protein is CASSLRGLHYEQYF. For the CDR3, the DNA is TGTGCCAGCAGCTTAAGAGGGTTGCACTACGAGCAGTACTTC.

As DNA, the CDR3 is TGTGCCAGCAGCTTGGTAGCGGGCCCCCTCTACGAGCAGTACTTC. Translation: CASSLVAGPLYEQYF. J is TRBJ2-7 and V is TRBV5-4; 7 nucleotides line up with TRBD2. CDR3 length: 15 amino acids. CDR1 and CDR2 (germline): SGHNT, YYREEE (reference sequence). The J segment lost 3 bases and the V segment lost 0 bases, leaving 6 bases of the junction unmatched.

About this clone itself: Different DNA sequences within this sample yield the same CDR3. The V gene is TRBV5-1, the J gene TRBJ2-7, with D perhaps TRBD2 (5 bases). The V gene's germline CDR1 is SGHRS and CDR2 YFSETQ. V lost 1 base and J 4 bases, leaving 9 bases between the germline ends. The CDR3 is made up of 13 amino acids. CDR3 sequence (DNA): TGCGCCAGCAGCTTGACGAGCGGATACGAGCAGTACTTC. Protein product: CASSLTSGYEQYF.